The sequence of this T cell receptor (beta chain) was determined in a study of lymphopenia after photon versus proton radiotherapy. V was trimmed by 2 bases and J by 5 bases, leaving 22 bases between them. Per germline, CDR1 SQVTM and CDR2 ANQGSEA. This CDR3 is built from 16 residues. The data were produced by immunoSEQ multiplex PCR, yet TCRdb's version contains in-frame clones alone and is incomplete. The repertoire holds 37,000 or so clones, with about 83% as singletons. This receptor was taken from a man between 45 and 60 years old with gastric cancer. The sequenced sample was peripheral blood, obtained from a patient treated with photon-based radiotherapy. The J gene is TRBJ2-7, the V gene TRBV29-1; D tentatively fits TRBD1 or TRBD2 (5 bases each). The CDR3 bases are TGCAGCGTTGAAAGTCCCGGACACTCAAGAGGGGACGAGCAGTACTTC. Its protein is CSVESPGHSRGDEQYF.